This TCR beta chain was profiled in a study of early T cells in non-severe SARS-CoV-2 infection. TCRdb redid the calling of the 5' RACE reads with MiXCR, one entry per CDR3 protein. Among roughly 75,000 distinct CDR3 sequences, about 12% were seen once, and the ten largest hold 3.4%. Trimming cost V 6 bases and J 6 bases, with 13 bases left between them. The CDR3 extends over 12 amino acids. Germline lookup yields CDR1 DFQATT and CDR2 SNEGSKA (reference sequence). This clonotype showed up just a few times. Sequencing was done on a sample of whole blood. This sequence was found in an adult who was a healthcare worker with PCR-confirmed SARS-CoV-2 infection or an uninfected control (not recorded which). V is TRBV20-1 and J is TRBJ2-3; D could derive from TRBD1 or TRBD2 (5 bases each). CDR3 sequence reads: CSAHSWGDTQYF. The DNA for the CDR3 is TGCAGTGCCCATTCATGGGGGGATACGCAGTATTTT.